Below, 9 T cell receptor beta chains from the same sample are listed, as sequenced in a study of T and B cells in COVID-19 patients. TRB was amplified from about 250-500 ng of blood genomic DNA. BIOMED2 TRB-A/B primer pools were used in multiplex TRB PCR. In TCRdb, the multiplex PCR reads were re-called with MiXCR into one record per CDR3 protein. The sample holds 20,000 to 25,000 distinct CDR3 sequences, about a third seen once. The sequencing sample was made of blood. The receptor source for this set is a human donor who had recovered from COVID-19.

This clonotype was seen only a few times. This chain uses TRBV30 with TRBJ1-3; 7 bases are a match to TRBD1. After removal of 3 bases from V and 3 bases from J, the junction contained 8 bases not matched to a gene. CDR3 length: 15 residues. CDR1 and CDR2 from the germline V gene are GTSNPN and SVGIG (reference sequence). CDR3 coding DNA: TGTGCCTGGAGACAGGACAGGAAGTATGGAAACACCATATATTTT. Translated: CAWRQDRKYGNTIYF. Full variable domain (rest looked up from reference TRBV30 and TRBJ1-3): SQTIHQWPATLVQPVGSPLSLECTVEGTSNPNLYWYRQAAGRGLQLLFYSVGIGQISSEVPQNLSASRPQDRQFILSSKKLLLSDSGFYLCAWRQDRKYGNTIYFGEGSWLTVV.

J is TRBJ2-2 and V is TRBV21-1; the table's D call, TRBD1, was not checked against the DNA. TRBV21-1 is shown as a pseudogene. The CDR3 totals 14 residues. In DNA form, the CDR3 reads TGTGCCAGCAGCAAAGGTGGGGGTTTGGGGGAGCTGTTTTTT. Residues: CASSKGGGLGELFF.

The chain has TRBV27 and TRBJ2-1; 9 bases are shared with TRBD1. V gave up 0 bases and J gave up 5 bases; unmatched junction bases: 5. Germline V gene data show CDR1 as MNHEY and CDR2 as SMNVEV (reference sequence). The CDR3 covers 16 residues. The CDR3 loop reads CASSLSPGQGNNEQFF. The CDR3 DNA is TGTGCCAGCAGTTTATCGCCGGGACAGGGAAACAATGAGCAGTTCTTC.

There are a few counts of this clonotype. The V call is TRBV7-9, the J call TRBJ2-7, with a possible D match to TRBD1 (6 bases). Trimming shortened V by 2 bases and J by 5 bases, and 13 bases separated the two germline ends. This CDR3 contains 14 residues. Germline CDR1 is SEHNR and CDR2 is FQNEAQ (reference sequence). CDR3 sequence: CASSLPPRGHEQYF. CDR3 sequence (DNA): TGTGCCAGCAGCTTACCCCCCAGGGGCCACGAGCAGTACTTC.

The V gene is TRBV5-4, the J gene TRBJ2-7, with a possible D match to TRBD1 (6 bases). The CDR3 consists of 13 residues. Trimming shortened V by 4 bases and J by 5 bases, and 13 bases separated the two germline ends. Germline loops: CDR1 SGHNT, CDR2 YYREEE (reference sequence). CDR3 sequence reads: CASSQTGIHEQYF. The CDR3, as DNA: TGTGCCAGCAGCCAAACAGGGATCCACGAGCAGTACTTC.

This chain links TRBV4-1 with TRBJ2-3; 11 bases match TRBD2. The CDR3 consists of 16 residues. The germline CDR1 and CDR2 sequences are MGHRA and YSYEKL. V lost 3 bases to trimming and J lost 1 base; unmatched junction nucleotides: 3. The CDR3 DNA reads as TGCGCCAGCAGCCACCTTAGCGGGGGGGGCACAGATACGCAGTATTTT. Translation: CASSHLSGGGTDTQYF.

This chain uses TRBV18 with TRBJ1-6; D uncertain. Germline assignment: CDR1 KGHSH and CDR2 LQKENI. V lost 4 bases, J lost 7 bases, and 11 bases lay in between. CDR3 size: 14 residues. Here the CDR3 reads CASSRDRGNSPLHF. CDR3 DNA: TGTGCCAGCTCACGGGATAGAGGGAATTCACCCCTCCACTTT.

The gene calls are TRBV30 and TRBJ1-5; the match to TRBD1 covers 7 bases. V lost 2 bases to trimming and J lost 3 bases; unmatched junction nucleotides: 4. The CDR3 length is 14 residues. Per germline, CDR1 GTSNPN and CDR2 SVGIG (reference sequence). The CDR3 here is CAWSRGQNNQPQHF. Here the CDR3 DNA reads TGTGCCTGGAGTAGGGGACAGAACAATCAGCCCCAGCATTTT.

By share of the sample, this clonotype is medium-sized (0.01 to 0.1%). The chain uses TRBV19 and TRBJ2-7; TRBD1 matches at 9 bases. The germline CDR1 and CDR2 sequences are LNHDA and SQIVND (reference sequence). The CDR3 is 14 residues long. The junction had 10 bases not matched to a gene; V was cut back by 11 bases and J by 2 bases. This chain's CDR3 is CAARHGTGTYEQYF. CDR3 nucleotides: TGTGCCGCGCGCCACGGGACAGGGACCTACGAGCAGTACTTC.